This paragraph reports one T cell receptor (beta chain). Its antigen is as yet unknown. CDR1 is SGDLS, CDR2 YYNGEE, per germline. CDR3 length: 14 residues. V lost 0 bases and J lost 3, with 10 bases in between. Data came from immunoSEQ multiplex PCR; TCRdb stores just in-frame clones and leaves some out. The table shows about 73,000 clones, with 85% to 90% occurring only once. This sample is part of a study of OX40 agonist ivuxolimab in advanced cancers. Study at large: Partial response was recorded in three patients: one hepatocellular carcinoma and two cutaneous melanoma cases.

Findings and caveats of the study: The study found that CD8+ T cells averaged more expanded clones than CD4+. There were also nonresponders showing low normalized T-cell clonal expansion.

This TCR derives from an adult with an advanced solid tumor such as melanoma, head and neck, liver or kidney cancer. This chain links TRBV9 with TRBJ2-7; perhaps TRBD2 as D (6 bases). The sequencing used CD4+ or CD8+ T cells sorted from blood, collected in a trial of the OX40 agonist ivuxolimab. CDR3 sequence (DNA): TGTGCCAGCAGCGTAGCGGGAGCGGGCTACGAGCAGTACTTC. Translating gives CASSVAGAGYEQYF.